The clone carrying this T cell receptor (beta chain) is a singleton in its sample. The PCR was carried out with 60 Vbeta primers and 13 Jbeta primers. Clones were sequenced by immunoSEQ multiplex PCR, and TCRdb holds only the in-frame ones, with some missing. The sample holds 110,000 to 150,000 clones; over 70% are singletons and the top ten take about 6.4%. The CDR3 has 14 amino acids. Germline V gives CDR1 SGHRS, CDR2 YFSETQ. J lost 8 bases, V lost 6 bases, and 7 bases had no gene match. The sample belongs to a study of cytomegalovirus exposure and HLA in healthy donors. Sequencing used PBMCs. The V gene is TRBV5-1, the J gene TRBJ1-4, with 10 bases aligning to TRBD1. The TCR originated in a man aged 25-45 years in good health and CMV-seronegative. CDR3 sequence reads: CASTPDRGGEKLFF. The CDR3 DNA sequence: TGCGCCAGCACCCCGGACAGGGGGGGGGAAAAACTGTTTTTT.